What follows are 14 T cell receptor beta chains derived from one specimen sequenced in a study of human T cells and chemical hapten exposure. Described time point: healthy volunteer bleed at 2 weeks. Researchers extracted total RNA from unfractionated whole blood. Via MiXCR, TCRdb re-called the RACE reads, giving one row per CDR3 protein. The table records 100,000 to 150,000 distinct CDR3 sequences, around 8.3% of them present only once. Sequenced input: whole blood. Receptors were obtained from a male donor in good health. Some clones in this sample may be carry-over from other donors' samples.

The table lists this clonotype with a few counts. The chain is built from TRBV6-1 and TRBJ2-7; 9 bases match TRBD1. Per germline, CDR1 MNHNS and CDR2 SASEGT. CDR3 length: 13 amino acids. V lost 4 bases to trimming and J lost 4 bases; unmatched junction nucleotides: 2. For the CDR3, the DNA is TGTGCCAGCAGTGTGGACAGGGGTTACGAGCAGTACTTC. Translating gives CASSVDRGYEQYF.

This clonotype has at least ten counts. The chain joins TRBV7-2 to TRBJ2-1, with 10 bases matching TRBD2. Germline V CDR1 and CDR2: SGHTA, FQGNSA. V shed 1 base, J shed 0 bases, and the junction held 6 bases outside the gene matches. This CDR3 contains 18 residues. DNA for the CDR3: TGTGCCAGCAGCTTAGAACTAGCGGGGCCCAGCTCCTACAATGAGCAGTTCTTC. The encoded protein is CASSLELAGPSSYNEQFF.

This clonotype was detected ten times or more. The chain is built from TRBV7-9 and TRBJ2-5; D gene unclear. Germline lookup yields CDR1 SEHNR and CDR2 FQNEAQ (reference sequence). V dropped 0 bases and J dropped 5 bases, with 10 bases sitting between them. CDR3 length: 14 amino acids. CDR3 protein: CASSLASQLETQYF. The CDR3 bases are TGTGCCAGCAGCTTAGCGAGCCAGTTGGAGACCCAGTACTTC.

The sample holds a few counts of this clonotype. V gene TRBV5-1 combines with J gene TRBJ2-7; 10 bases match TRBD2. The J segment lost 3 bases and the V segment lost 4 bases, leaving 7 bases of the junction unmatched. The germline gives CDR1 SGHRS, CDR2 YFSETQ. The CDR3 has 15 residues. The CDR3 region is CASSAGTSALYEQYF. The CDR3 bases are TGCGCCAGCAGCGCCGGGACTAGCGCCCTCTACGAGCAGTACTTC.

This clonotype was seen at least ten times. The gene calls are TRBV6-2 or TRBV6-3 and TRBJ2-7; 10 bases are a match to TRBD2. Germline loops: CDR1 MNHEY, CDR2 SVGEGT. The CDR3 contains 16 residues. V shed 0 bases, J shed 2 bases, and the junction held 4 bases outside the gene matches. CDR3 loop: CASSYSQRGGPYEQYF. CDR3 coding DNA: TGTGCCAGCAGTTACTCGCAGCGGGGGGGGCCCTACGAGCAGTACTTC.

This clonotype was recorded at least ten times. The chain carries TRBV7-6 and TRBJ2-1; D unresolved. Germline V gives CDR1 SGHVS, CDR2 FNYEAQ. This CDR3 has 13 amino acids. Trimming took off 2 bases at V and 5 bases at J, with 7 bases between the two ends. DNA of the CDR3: TGTGCCAGCAGCTTACCCCTACACAATGAGCAGTTCTTC. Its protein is CASSLPLHNEQFF.

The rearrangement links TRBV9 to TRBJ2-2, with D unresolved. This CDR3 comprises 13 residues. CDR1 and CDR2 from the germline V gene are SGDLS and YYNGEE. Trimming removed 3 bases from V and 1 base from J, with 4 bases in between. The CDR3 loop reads CASSEGNTGELFF. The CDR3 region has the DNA TGTGCCAGCAGCGAGGGGAACACCGGGGAGCTGTTTTTT.

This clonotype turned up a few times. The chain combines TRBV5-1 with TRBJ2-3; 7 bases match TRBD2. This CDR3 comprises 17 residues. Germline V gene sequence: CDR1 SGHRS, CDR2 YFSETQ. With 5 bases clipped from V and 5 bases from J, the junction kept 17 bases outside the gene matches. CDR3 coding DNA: TGCGCCAGCAGTCCACTCCGGCGCGGGAGAGTGGAAGATACGCAGTATTTT. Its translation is CASSPLRRGRVEDTQYF.

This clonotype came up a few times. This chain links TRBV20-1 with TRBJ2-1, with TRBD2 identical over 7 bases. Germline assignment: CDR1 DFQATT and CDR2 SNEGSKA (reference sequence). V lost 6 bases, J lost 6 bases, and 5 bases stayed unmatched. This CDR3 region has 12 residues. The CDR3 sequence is CSARGEGNEQFF. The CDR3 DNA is TGCAGTGCCCGAGGGGAGGGCAATGAGCAGTTCTTC.

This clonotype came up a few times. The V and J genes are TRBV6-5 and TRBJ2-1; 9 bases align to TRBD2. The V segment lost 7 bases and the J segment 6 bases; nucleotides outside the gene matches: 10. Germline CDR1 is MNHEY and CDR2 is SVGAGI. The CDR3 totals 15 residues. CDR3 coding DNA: TGTGCCAGCACCGACCCCCAAGCGGGAGGCAATGAGCAGTTCTTC. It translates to CASTDPQAGGNEQFF.

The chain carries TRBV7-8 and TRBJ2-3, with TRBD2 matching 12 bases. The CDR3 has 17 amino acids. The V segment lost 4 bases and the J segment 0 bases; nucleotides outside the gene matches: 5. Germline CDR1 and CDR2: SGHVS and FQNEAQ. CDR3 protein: CASSSGTSGPSTDTQYF. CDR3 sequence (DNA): TGTGCCAGCAGCTCCGGGACTAGCGGGCCTAGCACAGATACGCAGTATTTT. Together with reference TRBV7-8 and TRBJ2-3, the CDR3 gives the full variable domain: GAGVSQSPRYKVAKRGQDVALRCDPISGHVSLFWYQQALGQGPEFLTYFQNEAQLDKSGLPSDRFFAERPEGSVSTLKIQRTQQEDSAVYLCASSSGTSGPSTDTQYFGPGTRLTVL.

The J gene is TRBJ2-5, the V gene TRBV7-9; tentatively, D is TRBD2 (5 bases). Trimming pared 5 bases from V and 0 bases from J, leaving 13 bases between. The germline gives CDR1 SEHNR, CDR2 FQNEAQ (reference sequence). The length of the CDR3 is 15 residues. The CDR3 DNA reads TGTGCCAGCAGCCCCCCCGGAGGCAACCAAGAGACCCAGTACTTC. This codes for CASSPPGGNQETQYF.

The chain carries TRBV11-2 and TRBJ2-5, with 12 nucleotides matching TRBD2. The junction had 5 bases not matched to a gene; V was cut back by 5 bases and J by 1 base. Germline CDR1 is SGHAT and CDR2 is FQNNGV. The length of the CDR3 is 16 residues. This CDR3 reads CASSHRLAGAQETQYF. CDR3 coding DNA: TGTGCCAGCAGCCACAGACTAGCGGGAGCCCAAGAGACCCAGTACTTC.

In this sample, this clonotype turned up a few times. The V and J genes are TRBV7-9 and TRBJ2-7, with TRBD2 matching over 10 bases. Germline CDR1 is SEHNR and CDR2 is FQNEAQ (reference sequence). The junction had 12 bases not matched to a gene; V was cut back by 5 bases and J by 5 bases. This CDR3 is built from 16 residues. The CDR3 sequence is CASSRTEAGGWDEQYF. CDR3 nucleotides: TGTGCCAGCAGCAGAACCGAAGCGGGAGGGTGGGACGAGCAGTACTTC.